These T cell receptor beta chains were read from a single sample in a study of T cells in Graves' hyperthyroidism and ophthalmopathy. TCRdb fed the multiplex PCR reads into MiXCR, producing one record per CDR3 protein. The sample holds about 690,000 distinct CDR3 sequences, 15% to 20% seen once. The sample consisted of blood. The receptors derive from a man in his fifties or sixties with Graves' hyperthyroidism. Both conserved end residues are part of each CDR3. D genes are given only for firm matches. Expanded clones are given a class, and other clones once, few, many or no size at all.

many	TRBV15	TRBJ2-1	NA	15	CATSRSGSSYNEQFF	TGTGCCACCAGCAGAAGTGGGAGCTCCTACAATGAGCAGTTCTTC
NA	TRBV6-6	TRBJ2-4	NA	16	CASSYSSGTAKSIQYF	TGTGCCAGCAGTTACTCGTCAGGGACTGCCAAAAGCATTCAGTACTTC
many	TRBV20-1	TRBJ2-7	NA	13	CSARPGSSYEQYF	TGCAGTGCTCGACCGGGATCCTCCTACGAGCAGTACTTC
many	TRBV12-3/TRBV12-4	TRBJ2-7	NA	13	CASSGTTSYEQYF	TGTGCCAGCAGTGGGACAACCTCCTACGAGCAGTACTTC
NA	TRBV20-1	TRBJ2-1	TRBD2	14	CSVPTSGSVNEQFF	TGCAGTGTCCCGACTAGCGGGAGTGTGAATGAGCAGTTCTTC
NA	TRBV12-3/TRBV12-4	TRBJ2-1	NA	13	CASSLDWGNEQFF	TGTGCCAGCAGTTTGGACTGGGGCAATGAGCAGTTCTTC
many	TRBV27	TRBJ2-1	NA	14	CASSSDISAGEQFF	TGTGCCAGCAGTTCGGACATATCGGCGGGTGAGCAGTTCTTC
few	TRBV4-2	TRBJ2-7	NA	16	CASSQDSASENYEQYF	TGTGCCAGCAGCCAAGATTCCGCTAGCGAAAACTACGAGCAGTACTTC
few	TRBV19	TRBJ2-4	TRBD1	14	CASSIPGGADIQYF	TGTGCCAGTAGTATCCCAGGGGGCGCAGACATTCAGTACTTC
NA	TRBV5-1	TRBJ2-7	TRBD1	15	CASSYEGQVIYEQYF	TGCGCCAGCAGCTATGAGGGACAGGTTATCTACGAGCAGTACTTC
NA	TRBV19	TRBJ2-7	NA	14	CATSYRLSSYEQYF	TGTGCCACTTCTTACCGTCTGAGTTCCTACGAGCAGTACTTC
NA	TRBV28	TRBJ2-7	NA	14	CASSFPAGSYEQYF	TGTGCCAGCAGTTTTCCCGCTGGGTCCTACGAGCAGTACTTC
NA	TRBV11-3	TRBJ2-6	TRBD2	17	CASSPTSGRTGANVLTF	TGTGCCAGCAGCCCCACTAGCGGGAGGACTGGGGCCAACGTCCTGACTTTC
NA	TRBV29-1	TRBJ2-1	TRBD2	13	CSASLAGGLEQFF	TGCAGCGCCAGTTTAGCGGGAGGGCTTGAGCAGTTCTTC
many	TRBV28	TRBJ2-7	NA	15	CASILPGQDNYEQYF	TGTGCCAGCATCCTCCCAGGGCAGGATAACTACGAGCAGTACTTC
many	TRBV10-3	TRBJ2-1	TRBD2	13	CAISERGGNEQFF	TGTGCCATCAGCGAGCGGGGTGGGAATGAGCAGTTCTTC
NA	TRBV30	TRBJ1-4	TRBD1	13	CAWSPDREVKLFF	TGTGCCTGGAGTCCGGACAGGGAAGTTAAACTGTTTTTT
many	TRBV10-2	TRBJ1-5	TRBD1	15	CASTDRQGPLWPQHF	TGCGCCAGCACCGATCGACAGGGGCCCTTATGGCCCCAGCATTTT
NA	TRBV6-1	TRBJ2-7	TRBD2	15	CASSRTSGRSDEQYF	TGTGCCAGCAGTAGGACTAGCGGGAGGAGTGACGAGCAGTACTTC
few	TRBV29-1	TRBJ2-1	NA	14	CSVGFGDSYNEQFF	TGCAGCGTGGGTTTTGGAGACTCCTACAATGAGCAGTTCTTC
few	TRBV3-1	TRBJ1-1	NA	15	CASSPRPGGNTEAFF	TGTGCCAGCAGCCCTCGCCCCGGAGGAAACACTGAAGCTTTCTTT
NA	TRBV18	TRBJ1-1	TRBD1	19	CASSPPSVHLRGPNTEAFF	TGTGCCAGCTCACCACCCTCGGTACACTTGAGGGGGCCGAACACTGAAGCTTTCTTT
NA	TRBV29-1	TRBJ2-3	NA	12	CSVLRESDTQYF	TGCAGCGTTCTTCGGGAGTCAGATACGCAGTATTTT
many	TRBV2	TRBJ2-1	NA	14	CASSGRDDYNEQFF	TGTGCCAGCAGTGGAAGGGATGATTACAATGAGCAGTTCTTC
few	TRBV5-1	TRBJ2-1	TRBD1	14	CASSLGQGRNEQFF	TGTGCCAGCTCTCTCGGACAGGGGCGGAATGAGCAGTTCTTC
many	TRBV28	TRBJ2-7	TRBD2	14	CASSLAGVSYEQYF	TGTGCCAGTTCCCTAGCGGGAGTATCCTACGAGCAGTACTTC
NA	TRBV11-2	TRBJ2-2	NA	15	CASSFWSGNTGELFF	TGTGCCAGCAGCTTCTGGAGTGGGAACACCGGGGAGCTGTTTTTT
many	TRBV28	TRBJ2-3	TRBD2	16	CASRRLAGGPKDTQYF	TGTGCCAGCAGACGACTAGCGGGAGGGCCGAAGGATACGCAGTATTTT
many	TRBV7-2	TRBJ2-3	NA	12	CASSLEVRTQYF	TGTGCCAGCAGCTTAGAGGTCAGAACGCAGTATTTT
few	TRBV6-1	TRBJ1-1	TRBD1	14	CASSNRGRGIEAFF	TGTGCCAGCAGTAATAGGGGGCGTGGGATTGAAGCTTTCTTT
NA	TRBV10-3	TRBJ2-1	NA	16	CAISENDLSGGHEQFF	TGTGCCATCAGTGAGAATGACCTTAGTGGTGGCCATGAGCAGTTCTTC
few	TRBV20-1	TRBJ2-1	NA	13	CSAKTDTYNEQFF	TGCAGTGCGAAAACGGATACCTACAATGAGCAGTTCTTC
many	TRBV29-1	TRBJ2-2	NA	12	CSVKQGPGELFF	TGCAGCGTTAAACAGGGCCCCGGGGAGCTGTTTTTT
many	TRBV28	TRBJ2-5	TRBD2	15	CASTKPLAGIETQYF	TGTGCCAGCACAAAACCCCTAGCGGGAATAGAGACCCAGTACTTC
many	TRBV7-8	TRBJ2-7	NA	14	CASSLYKDSYEQYF	TGTGCCAGCAGCTTATATAAGGATTCCTACGAGCAGTACTTC
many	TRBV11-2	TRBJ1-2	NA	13	CASSFGVGDGYTF	TGTGCCAGCAGCTTCGGGGTGGGGGATGGCTACACCTTC
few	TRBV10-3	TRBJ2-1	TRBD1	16	CAISTRSGQSYNEQFF	TGTGCCATCAGCACGAGATCGGGACAGTCCTACAATGAGCAGTTCTTC
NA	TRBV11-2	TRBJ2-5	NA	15	CASSSSGQPQETQYF	TGTGCCAGCAGCTCCTCGGGACAACCTCAAGAGACCCAGTACTTC
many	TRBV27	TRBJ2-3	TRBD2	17	CASSLLAGGGRTDTQYF	TGTGCCAGCAGTTTATTAGCGGGGGGCGGTCGTACAGATACGCAGTATTTT
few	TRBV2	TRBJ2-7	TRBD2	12	CAITPGGNEQYF	TGTGCCATTACCCCGGGAGGGAACGAGCAGTACTTC
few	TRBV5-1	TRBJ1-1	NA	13	CASSLLEGTAAFF	TGCGCCAGCAGCTTGTTAGAAGGGACCGCGGCTTTCTTT
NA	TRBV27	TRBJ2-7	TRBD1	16	CASSLPPFRGRNEQYF	TGTGCCAGCAGTTTACCCCCGTTCAGGGGGCGCAATGAGCAGTACTTC
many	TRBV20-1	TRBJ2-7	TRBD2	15	CSARDYSGISYEQYF	TGCAGTGCTAGAGATTATAGCGGGATCTCCTACGAGCAGTACTTC
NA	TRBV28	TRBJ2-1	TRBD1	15	CPSRTAGTGNNEQFF	TGTCCCAGCAGAACTGCTGGGACAGGGAACAATGAGCAGTTCTTC
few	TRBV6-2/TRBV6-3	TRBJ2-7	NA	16	CASSYSRTALTYEQYF	TGTGCCAGCAGTTACTCGAGGACAGCGCTAACCTACGAGCAGTACTTC
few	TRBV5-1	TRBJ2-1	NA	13	CASSLDLTDEQFF	TGCGCCAGCAGCTTAGACCTAACGGATGAGCAGTTCTTC
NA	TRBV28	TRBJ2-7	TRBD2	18	CASSAGGALSGSSYEQYF	TGTGCCAGCAGCGCGGGGGGCGCATTAAGCGGGAGCTCCTACGAGCAGTACTTC
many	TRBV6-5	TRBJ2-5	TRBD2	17	CASSYSSDSGSQETQYF	TGTGCCAGCAGTTACTCGAGTGATAGCGGGAGCCAAGAGACCCAGTACTTC
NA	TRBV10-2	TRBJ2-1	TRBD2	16	CASSEPISGTYNEQFF	TGCGCCAGCAGTGAACCAATTAGCGGGACATACAATGAGCAGTTCTTC
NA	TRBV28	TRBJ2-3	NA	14	CASIGPGAIPLQYF	TGTGCCAGCATAGGCCCCGGGGCGATACCCCTGCAGTATTTT
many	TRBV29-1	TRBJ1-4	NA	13	CSVVDSLSEKLFF	TGCAGCGTAGTCGACAGCCTGAGCGAAAAACTGTTTTTT
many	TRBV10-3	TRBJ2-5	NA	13	CAIMGGGQETQYF	TGTGCCATCATGGGAGGAGGGCAAGAGACCCAGTACTTC
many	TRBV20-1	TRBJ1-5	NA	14	CSARGGVSNQPQHF	TGCAGTGCTAGAGGGGGGGTGAGCAATCAGCCCCAGCATTTT
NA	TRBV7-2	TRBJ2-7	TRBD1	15	CASSFRDRGIYEQYF	TGTGCCAGCAGCTTTCGGGACAGGGGAATCTACGAGCAGTACTTC
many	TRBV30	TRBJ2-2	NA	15	CAWRDARRGTGELFF	TGTGCCTGGAGGGACGCCCGTAGGGGAACCGGGGAGCTGTTTTTT